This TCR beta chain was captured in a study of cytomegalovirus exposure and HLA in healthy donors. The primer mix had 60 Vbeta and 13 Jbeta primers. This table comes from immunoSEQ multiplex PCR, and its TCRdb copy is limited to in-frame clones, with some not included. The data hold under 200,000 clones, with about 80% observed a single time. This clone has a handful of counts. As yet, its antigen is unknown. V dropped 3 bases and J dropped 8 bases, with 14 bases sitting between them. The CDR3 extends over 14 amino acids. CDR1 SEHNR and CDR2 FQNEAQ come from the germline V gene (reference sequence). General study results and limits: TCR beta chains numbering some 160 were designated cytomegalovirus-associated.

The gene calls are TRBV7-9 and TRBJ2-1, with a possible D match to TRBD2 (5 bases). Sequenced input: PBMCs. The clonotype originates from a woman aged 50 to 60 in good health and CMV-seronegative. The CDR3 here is CASSLPVERHEQFF. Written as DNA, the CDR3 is TGTGCCAGCAGCTTGCCGGTGGAGCGGCATGAGCAGTTCTTC.